In this sample, the clone carrying this TCR beta chain turned up a few times. What it binds is not known. The CDR3 loop spans 13 amino acids. Trimming removed 6 bases from V and 1 base from J, with 9 bases in between. In germline, CDR1 is MNHEY, CDR2 SMNVEV (reference sequence). These data come from a study of cytomegalovirus exposure and HLA in healthy donors. A multiplex PCR was run with 60 Vbeta primers and 13 Jbeta primers. The assay was immunoSEQ multiplex PCR, and TCRdb's table has in-frame clones only and misses some. The table lists 140,000 or so clones, approximately 79% of them singletons. General observations from the study: In a later analysis, several top co-occurrence clusters appeared linked to parvovirus B19, influenza, CMV and Epstein-Barr virus. Reports indicate that TCR beta sequences accurately predicted the HLA-A and HLA-B alleles of most subjects.

The sequence derives from a woman in her twenties or thirties in good health and CMV-seronegative. J is TRBJ1-1 and V is TRBV27; D gene ambiguous. Sequenced material: PBMCs. In DNA form, the CDR3 reads TGTGCCAGCAGAAGCGCATCGAACACTGAAGCTTTCTTT. It specifies CASRSASNTEAFF.